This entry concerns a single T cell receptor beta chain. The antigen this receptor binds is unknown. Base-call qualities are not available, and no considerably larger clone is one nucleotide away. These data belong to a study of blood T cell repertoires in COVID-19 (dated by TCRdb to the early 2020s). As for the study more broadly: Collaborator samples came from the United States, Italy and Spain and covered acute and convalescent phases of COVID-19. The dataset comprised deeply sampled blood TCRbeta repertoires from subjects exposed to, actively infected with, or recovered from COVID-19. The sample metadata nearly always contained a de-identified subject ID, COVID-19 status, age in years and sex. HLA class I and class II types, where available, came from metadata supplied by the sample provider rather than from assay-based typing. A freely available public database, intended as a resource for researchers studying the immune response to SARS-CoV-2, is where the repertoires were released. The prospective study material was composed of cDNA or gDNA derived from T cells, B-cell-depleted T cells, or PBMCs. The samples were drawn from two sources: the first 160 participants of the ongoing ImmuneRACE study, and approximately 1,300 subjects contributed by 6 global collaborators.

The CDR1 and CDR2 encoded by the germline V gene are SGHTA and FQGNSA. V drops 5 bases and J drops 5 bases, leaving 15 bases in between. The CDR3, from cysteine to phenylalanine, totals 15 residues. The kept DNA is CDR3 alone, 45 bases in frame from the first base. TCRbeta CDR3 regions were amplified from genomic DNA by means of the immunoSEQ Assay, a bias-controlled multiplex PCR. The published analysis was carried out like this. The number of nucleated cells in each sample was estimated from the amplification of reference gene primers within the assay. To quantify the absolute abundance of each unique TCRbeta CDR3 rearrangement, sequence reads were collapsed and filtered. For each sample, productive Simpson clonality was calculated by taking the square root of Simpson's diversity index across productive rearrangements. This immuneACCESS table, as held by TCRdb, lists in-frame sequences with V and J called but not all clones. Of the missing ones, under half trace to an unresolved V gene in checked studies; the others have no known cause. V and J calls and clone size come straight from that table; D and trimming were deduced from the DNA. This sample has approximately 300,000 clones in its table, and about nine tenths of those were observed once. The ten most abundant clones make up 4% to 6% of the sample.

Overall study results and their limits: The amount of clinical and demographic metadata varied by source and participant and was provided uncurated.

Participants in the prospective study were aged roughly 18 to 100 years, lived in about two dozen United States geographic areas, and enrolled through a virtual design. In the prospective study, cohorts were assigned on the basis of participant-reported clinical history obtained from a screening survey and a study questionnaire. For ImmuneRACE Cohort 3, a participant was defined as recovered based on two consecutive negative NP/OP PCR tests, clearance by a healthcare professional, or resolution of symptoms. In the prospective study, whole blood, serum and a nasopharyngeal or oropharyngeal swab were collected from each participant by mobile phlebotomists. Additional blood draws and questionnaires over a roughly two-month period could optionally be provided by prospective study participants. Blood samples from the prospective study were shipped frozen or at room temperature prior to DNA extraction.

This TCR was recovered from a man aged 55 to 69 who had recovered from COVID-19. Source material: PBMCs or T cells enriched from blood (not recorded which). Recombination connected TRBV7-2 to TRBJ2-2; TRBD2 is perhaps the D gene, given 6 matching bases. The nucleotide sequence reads TGTGCCAGCAGCCAGAATGGGGGAGGAACCGGGGAGCTGTTTTTT. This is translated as CASSQNGGGTGELFF.